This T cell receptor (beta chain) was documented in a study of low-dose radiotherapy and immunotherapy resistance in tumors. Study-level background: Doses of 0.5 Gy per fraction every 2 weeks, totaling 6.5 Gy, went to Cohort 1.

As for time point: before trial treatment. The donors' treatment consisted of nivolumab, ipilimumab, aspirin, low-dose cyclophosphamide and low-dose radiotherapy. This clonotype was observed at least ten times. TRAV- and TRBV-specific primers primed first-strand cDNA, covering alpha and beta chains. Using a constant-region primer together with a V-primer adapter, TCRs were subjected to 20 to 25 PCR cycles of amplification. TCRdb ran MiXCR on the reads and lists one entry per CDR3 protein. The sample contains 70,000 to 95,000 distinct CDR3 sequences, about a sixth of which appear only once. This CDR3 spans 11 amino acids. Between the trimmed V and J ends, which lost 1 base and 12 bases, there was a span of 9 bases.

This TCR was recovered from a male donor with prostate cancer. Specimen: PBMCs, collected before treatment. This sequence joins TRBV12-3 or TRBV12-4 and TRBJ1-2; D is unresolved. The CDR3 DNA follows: TGTGCCAGCAGTTTAGGGACCGAGCACACCTTC. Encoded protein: CASSLGTEHTF.